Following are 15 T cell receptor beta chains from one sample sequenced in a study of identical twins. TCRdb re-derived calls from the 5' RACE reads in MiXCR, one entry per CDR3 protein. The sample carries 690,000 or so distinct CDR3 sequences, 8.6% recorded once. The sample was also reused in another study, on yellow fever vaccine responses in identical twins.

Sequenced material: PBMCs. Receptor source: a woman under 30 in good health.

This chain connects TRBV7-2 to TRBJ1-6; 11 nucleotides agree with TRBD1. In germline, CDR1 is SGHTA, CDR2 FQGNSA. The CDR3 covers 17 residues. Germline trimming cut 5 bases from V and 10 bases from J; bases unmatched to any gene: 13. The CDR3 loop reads CASSNRDRGFIGSPLHF. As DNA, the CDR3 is TGTGCCAGCAGCAACCGGGACAGGGGGTTTATTGGATCACCCCTCCACTTT.

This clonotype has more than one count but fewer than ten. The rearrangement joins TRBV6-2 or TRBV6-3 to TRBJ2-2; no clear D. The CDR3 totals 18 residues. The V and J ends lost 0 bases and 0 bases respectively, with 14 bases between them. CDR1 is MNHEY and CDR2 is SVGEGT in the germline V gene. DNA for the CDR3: TGTGCCAGCAGTTACTCGTCCGTGGATGTCGCGAACACCGGGGAGCTGTTTTTT. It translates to CASSYSSVDVANTGELFF.

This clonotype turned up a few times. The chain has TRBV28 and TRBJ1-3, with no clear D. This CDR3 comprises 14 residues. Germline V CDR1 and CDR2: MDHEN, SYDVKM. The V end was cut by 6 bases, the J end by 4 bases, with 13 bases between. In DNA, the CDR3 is TGTGCCAGCAGCAATCGGGCCAGCGGAAACACCATATATTTT. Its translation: CASSNRASGNTIYF.

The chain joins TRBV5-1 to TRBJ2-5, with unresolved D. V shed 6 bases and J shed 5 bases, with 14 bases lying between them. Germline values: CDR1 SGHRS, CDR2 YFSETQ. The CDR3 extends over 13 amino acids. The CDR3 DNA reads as TGCGCCAGCATTAATCGCCAAGGGGAGACCCAGTACTTC. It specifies CASINRQGETQYF.

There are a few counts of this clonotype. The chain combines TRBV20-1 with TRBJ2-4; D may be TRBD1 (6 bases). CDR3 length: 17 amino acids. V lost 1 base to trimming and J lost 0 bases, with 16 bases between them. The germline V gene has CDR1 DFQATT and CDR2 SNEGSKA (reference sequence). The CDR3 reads CSARVLGTGLAKNIQYF. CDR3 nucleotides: TGCAGTGCTAGAGTTCTGGGTACAGGGCTAGCCAAAAACATTCAGTACTTC.

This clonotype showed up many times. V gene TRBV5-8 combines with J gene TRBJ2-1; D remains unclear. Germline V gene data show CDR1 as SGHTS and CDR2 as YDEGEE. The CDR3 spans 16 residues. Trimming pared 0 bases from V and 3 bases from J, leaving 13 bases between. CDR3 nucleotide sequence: TGTGCCAGCAGCTTGGCCAAGATTTCCCACTACAATGAGCAGTTCTTC. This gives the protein CASSLAKISHYNEQFF. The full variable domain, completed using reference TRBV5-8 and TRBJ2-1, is EAGVTQSPTHLIKTRGQQATLRCSPISGHTSVYWYQQALGLGLQFLLWYDEGEERNRGNFPPRFSGRQFPNYSSELNVNALELEDSALYLCASSLAKISHYNEQFFGPGTRLTVL.

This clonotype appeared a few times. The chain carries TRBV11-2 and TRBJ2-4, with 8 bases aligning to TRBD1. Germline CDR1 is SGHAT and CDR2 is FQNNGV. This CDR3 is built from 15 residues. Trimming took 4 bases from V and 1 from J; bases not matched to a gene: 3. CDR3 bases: TGTGCCAGCAGCTACAACAGGGGGGCCAAAAACATTCAGTACTTC. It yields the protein CASSYNRGAKNIQYF.

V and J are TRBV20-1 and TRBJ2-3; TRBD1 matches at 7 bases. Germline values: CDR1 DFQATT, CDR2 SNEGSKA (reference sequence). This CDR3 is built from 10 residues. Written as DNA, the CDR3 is TGCAGACAGGGGACAGATACGCAGTATTTT. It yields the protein CRQGTDTQYF.

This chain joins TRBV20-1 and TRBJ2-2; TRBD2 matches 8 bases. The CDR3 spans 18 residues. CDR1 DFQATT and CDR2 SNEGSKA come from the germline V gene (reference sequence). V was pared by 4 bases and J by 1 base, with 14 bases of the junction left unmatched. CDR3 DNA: TGCAGTGCTACCGACCTTGTGGGCGGGGGGTGGAACACCGGGGAGCTGTTTTTT. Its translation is CSATDLVGGGWNTGELFF.

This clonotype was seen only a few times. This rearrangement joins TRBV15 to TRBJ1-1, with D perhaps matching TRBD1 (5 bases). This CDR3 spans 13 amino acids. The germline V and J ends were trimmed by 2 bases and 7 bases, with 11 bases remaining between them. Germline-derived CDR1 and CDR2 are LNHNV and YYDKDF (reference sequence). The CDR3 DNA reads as TGTGCCACCAGCAGACATACGACAGTTGAAGCTTTCTTT. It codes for CATSRHTTVEAFF.

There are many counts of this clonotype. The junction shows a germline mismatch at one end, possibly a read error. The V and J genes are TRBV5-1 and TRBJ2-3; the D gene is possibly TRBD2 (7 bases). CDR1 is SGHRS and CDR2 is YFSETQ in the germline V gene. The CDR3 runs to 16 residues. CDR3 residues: CASNLVGGGPQDTQYF. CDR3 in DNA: TGCGCCAGCAACTTGGTGGGGGGGGGCCCCCAGGATACGCAGTATTTT.

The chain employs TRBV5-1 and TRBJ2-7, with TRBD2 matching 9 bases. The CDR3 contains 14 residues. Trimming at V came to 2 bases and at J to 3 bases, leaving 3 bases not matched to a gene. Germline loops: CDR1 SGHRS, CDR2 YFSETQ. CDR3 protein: CASSFRLADYEQYF. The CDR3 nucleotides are TGCGCCAGCAGCTTTCGACTAGCGGACTACGAGCAGTACTTC. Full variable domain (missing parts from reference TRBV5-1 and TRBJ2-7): KAGVTQTPRYLIKTRGQQVTLSCSPISGHRSVSWYQQTPGQGLQFLFEYFSETQRNKGNFPGRFSGRQFSNSRSEMNVSTLELGDSALYLCASSFRLADYEQYFGPGTRLTVT.

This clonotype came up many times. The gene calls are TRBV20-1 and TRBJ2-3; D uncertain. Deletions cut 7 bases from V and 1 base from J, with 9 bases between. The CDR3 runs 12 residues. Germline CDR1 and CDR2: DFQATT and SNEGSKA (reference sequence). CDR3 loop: CSVQKRTDTQYF. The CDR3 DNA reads TGCAGTGTCCAGAAACGCACAGATACGCAGTATTTT.

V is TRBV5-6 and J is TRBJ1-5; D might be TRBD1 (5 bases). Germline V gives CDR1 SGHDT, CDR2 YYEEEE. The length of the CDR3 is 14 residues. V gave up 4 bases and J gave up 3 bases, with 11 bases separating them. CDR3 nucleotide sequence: TGTGCCAGCAGCGGGGCGGGGTACAATCAGCCCCAGCATTTT. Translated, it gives CASSGAGYNQPQHF.

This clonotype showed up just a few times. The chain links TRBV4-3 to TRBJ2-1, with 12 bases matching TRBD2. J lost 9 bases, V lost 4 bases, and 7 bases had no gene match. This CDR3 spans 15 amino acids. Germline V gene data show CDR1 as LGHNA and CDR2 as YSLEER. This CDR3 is CASSPTSGRSREQFF. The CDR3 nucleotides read TGCGCCAGCAGCCCAACTAGCGGGAGGTCTCGTGAGCAGTTCTTC.